These T cell receptor beta chains were read from a single sample in a study of cytomegalovirus exposure and HLA in healthy donors. Repertoires were generated with immunoSEQ multiplex PCR, while TCRdb's copy carries only in-frame clones and drops some. Of 130,000 to 150,000 clones listed, roughly four fifths are singletons. Sample: PBMCs. The receptors originated from a man aged 40-55 years in good health and CMV-seropositive. The CDR3 runs from the conserved cysteine through the conserved F or W.

V	J	CDR3
TRBV30	TRBJ2-5	CAWTGLAGGPQETQYF
TRBV25-1	TRBJ1-2	CASRGSWSGGVLDGYTF
TRBV5-6	TRBJ2-7	CASSPEYSGRDSYEQYF
TRBV19	TRBJ1-1	CASSADRGGENKWAFF
TRBV10-3	TRBJ1-2	CAISEPGGGNYGYTF
TRBV6-5	TRBJ1-1	CASSYDAHRVHTEAFF
TRBV6-5	TRBJ1-1	CASSSGTGLMNTEAFF
TRBV5-1	TRBJ2-1	CASSLGLINEQFF
TRBV18	TRBJ2-2	CASSPYSGNTGELFF
TRBV6-1	TRBJ2-6	CASSEVSAGANVLTF
TRBV4-1	TRBJ1-2	CASSQDGAGPYGYTF
TRBV9	TRBJ2-1	CASSESGRAREQFF
TRBV6-1	TRBJ2-4	CASSASGGAKNIQYF
TRBV28	TRBJ2-7	CASSSLKTPGQVKYEQYF
TRBV10-3	TRBJ2-2	CAISESLLSTGELFF
TRBV19	TRBJ2-7	CASSIAGLAQTYEQYF
TRBV2	TRBJ2-7	CASSRTGLVYEQYF
TRBV14	TRBJ2-2	CASSQGLRTSVVANTGELFF
TRBV4-1	TRBJ2-7	CASSREGEQYF
TRBV7-9	TRBJ2-6	CASSLVRSGANVLTF
TRBV18	TRBJ1-5	CASSPAASYSNQPQHF
TRBV4-2	TRBJ1-1	CASSLGAQLYTEAFF
TRBV18	TRBJ1-1	CASSQGGYTEAFF
TRBV27	TRBJ2-7	CASSLSGGASYEQYF
TRBV7-6	TRBJ2-3	CASSLEPGQDTQYF
TRBV27	TRBJ1-5	CASSLSGAGNQPQHF
TRBV9	TRBJ2-6	CASSLGLGTANSGANVLTF
TRBV28	TRBJ1-5	CASSLAGGNQPQHF
TRBV2	TRBJ2-6	CASSVRRRGANVLTF
TRBV6-5	TRBJ1-1	CASIYRVNTEAFF
TRBV19	TRBJ1-2	CASSMDGGNYGYTF
TRBV7-9	TRBJ1-2	CASSQRSRAYGYTF
TRBV6-5	TRBJ2-7	CASSYSKAGLTYEQYF
TRBV7-9	TRBJ1-1	CASSLKGTGRNTEAFF
TRBV5-4	TRBJ2-1	CASSRTGPYNEQFF
TRBV11-2	TRBJ1-4	CASSLGLGQKLFF
TRBV9	TRBJ2-3	CASLPGQGALWRESTDTQYF
TRBV5-1	TRBJ2-1	CASSMEGLTSNEQFF
TRBV7-6	TRBJ2-7	CASSQDLGAREQYF
TRBV6-5	TRBJ2-7	CASSYSLAGTYEQYF
TRBV27	TRBJ1-1	CASSFGQGETEAFF
TRBV27	TRBJ2-4	CASSPGTGAAKNIQYF
TRBV19	TRBJ1-2	CASSILQGAIENGYTF
TRBV7-3	TRBJ1-1	CASSPYTPGQEAFF
TRBV19	TRBJ2-2	CASKGGRASGELFF
TRBV11-2	TRBJ2-7	CASSPGLVYEQYF
TRBV14	TRBJ1-2	CASSASGVNYGYTF